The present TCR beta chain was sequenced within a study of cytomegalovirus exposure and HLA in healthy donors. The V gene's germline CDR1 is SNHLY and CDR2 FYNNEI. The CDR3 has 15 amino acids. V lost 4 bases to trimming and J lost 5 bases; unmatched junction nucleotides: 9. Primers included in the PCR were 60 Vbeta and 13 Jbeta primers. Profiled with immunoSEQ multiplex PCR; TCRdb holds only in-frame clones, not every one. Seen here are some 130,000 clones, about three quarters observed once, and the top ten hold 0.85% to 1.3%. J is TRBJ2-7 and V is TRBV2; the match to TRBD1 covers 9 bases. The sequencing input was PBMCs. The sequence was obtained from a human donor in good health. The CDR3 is CASSVEGQGQDEQYF. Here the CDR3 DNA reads TGTGCCAGCAGTGTGGAGGGACAGGGCCAGGACGAGCAGTACTTC.